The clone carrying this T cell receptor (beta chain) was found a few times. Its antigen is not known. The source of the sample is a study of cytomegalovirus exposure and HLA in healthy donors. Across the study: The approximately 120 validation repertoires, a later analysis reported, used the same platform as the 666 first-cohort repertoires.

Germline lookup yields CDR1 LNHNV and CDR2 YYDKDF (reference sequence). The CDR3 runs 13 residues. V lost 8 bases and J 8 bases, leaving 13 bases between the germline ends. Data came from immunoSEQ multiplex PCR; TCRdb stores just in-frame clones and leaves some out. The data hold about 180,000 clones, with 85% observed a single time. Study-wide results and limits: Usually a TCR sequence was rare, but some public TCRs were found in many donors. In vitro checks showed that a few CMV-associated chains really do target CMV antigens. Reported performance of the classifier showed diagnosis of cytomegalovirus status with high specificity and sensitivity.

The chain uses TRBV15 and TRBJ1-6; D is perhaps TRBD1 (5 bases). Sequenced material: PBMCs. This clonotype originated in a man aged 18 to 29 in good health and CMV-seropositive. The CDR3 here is CATGLLRDSPLHF. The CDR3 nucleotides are TGTGCCACCGGCCTTCTCAGGGATTCACCCCTCCACTTT.